This T cell receptor beta chain was found in a study of blood T cell repertoires in COVID-19. Study details: COVID-19 samples from acute and convalescent phases originated in the United States, Italy and Spain.

As processed by the authors: It was from reference gene primer amplification that nucleated cell counts were estimated. TCRdb keeps only in-frame clones here, not all; method: immunoSEQ multiplex PCR. Clone size and the V and J calls come from that table; the DNA yielded D and trimming. The sample lists approximately 91,000 clones, 70% to 90% seen once, with approximately 5% in the top ten. This clone was detected only a few times. The TCR originated in a man in his 70s with acute or convalescent COVID-19. Sequencing input: peripheral blood.

CDR3 loop: CASSQRTANEKLFF. CDR3 sequence (DNA): TGTGCCAGCAGCCAACGTACGGCTAATGAAAAACTGTTTTTT. The chain carries TRBV3-1 (or the pseudogene TRBV3-2) and TRBJ1-4; D remains ambiguous. Trimming took 2 bases from V and 3 from J, leaving 7 bases between them. Germline assignment: CDR1 LGHDT and CDR2 YNNKEL (reference sequence). CDR3 length: 14 amino acids.